The entry below gives a single TCR beta chain sequence along with its context. The count of this clone is one. There is no known antigen for this receptor. Base qualities are missing; no much larger clone stands one base away. For CDR1 and CDR2, the germline V gene lists LGHNA and YNFKEQ. Spanning cysteine to phenylalanine, the CDR3 consists of 15 amino acids. This entry keeps only the CDR3 DNA: 45 bases, framed from base 1. V and J lose 1 base and 4 bases, and a span of 13 bases separates them. The source of the sample is a study of Ad26.COV2.S vaccination and SARS-CoV-2 variants (dated by TCRdb to the early 2020s). Describing the broader study: Donors in the vaccine arm were drawn from COV1001, a phase I-IIa trial of Ad26.COV2.S in healthy adults that was multicentre, randomized, double-blind and placebo-controlled. The specificity and breadth of SARS-CoV-2-reactive T cell receptors after Ad26.COV2.S vaccination were assessed by TCRbeta repertoire sequencing. A total of roughly 30 samples were included in the TCR-sequenced set, comprising roughly 19 Ad26.COV2.S vaccine recipients, 5 placebo recipients and 8 SARS-CoV-2 convalescent individuals. Trial participants were randomized into five groups of five: low-dose or high-dose Ad26.COV2.S given once or twice, or placebo on both occasions. Ad26.COV2.S was given intramuscularly at 5x10^10 or 1x10^11 viral particles, as a single shot or as two shots 56 days apart. Blinding of investigators to trial group allocation was maintained during experiments and outcome assessment. Points the paper makes about the study in general: The authors noted that total T cell responses may have been underestimated by the TCR breadth and depth analyses. Comparing responses between vaccine doses or regimens was not something the study was powered to do. Substantial breadth of spike-specific CD8+ and CD4+ T cell responses was reported after vaccination. Spike-specific TCR breadth was higher in Ad26.COV2.S recipients than in placebo recipients (P = 0.0014). Vaccine and placebo recipients had comparable non-spike TCR breadth, which fits with the vaccine containing only spike.

The immunoSEQ Assay was used to sequence TCRbeta CDR3 regions. After extraction, genomic DNA underwent amplification by bias-controlled multiplex PCR, followed by high-throughput sequencing. Turning to the authors' computational methods: To quantify the absolute abundance of every unique TCRbeta CDR3 region, sequences were collapsed and filtered. T cell fraction was estimated by normalizing TCRbeta template counts to usable DNA, which was measured by amplifying reference genes present in all nucleated cells. Repertoire TCRs were annotated as SARS-CoV-2-specific by exact matching of V gene, CDR3 amino acid sequence and J gene to a known reactive TCR set. The reference SARS-CoV-2 TCR set was derived from MIRA and filtered for enrichment in COVID-19-positive ImmuneCODE repertoires, a step that removed public or cross-reactive TCRs. Drawing on the MIRA antigens, annotated TCRs were analysed further at the level of specific ORF or position within ORF. Depth was the summed frequency of annotated unique rearrangements, while breadth was defined as annotated unique rearrangements over total unique productive rearrangements. TCR breadth was compared between groups using two-sided Wilcoxon rank-sum tests. The immuneACCESS repertoire file appears here via TCRdb, limited to in-frame rearrangements. These files lack a portion of the clones; in checked studies, under half of the deficit traces to unresolved V genes, and the cause of the others is not known. D and trimming were read from the DNA, whereas the V and J calls and clone size are those reported in that table. Across this sample there are fewer than 500,000 clones, with roughly 87% seen only once. In total, the top ten clones hold roughly 4.3% of the sample.

Interpreted using the paper, the treatment or condition label stands for: around 19 received Ad26.COV2.S at low or high dose, single or two shots; five or six received placebo; per-sample allocation not given. Repertoires of vaccine and placebo recipients were sequenced from samples taken on day 63 after the first injection. Cohort 1b enrolled fewer than 30 adults aged 18-55 years at a single site in Boston, USA, between 29 July and 7 August 2020. As a vaccine, Ad26.COV2.S was a replication-incompetent adenovirus type 26 vector that expressed a prefusion-stabilized SARS-CoV-2 spike protein derived from the original Wuhan strain.

The chain joins TRBV4-2 to TRBJ1-2; TRBD1 is a weak D gene call, 6 bases matching. This receptor was obtained from a person between 18 and 59 years old who received the Ad26.COV2.S COVID-19 vaccine or a placebo. The sample was peripheral blood, taken in a trial of Ad26.COV2.S vaccine versus placebo. The DNA sequence is TGTGCCAGCAGCCAAGCCGGGACAAGCCTCTATGGCTACACCTTC. The translation is CASSQAGTSLYGYTF.